This TCR beta chain is from a study of T-cell reconstitution after alpha-beta-depleted transplantation in children. Germline V gene sequence: CDR1 DFQATT, CDR2 SNEGSKA (reference sequence). The CDR3 totals 15 residues. V lost 6 bases to trimming and J lost 2 bases; unmatched junction nucleotides: 7. Unique molecular identifiers were built into the TCRbeta library. TCRdb re-called the PCR reads with MiXCR, one entry per CDR3 protein. Of 600,000 to 700,000 distinct CDR3 sequences in the sample, over 15% were seen once. The source was PBMCs from the stem cell graft donor, collected from the stem cell graft. This sequence originates from a human donor who donated a stem cell graft to a child with acute myeloid leukemia. This sequence joins TRBV20-1 and TRBJ2-2, with TRBD1 identical over 9 bases. The DNA for the CDR3 is TGCAGTGCGCGGGACAGGGCCATAAACACCGGGGAGCTGTTTTTT. The encoded protein is CSARDRAINTGELFF.